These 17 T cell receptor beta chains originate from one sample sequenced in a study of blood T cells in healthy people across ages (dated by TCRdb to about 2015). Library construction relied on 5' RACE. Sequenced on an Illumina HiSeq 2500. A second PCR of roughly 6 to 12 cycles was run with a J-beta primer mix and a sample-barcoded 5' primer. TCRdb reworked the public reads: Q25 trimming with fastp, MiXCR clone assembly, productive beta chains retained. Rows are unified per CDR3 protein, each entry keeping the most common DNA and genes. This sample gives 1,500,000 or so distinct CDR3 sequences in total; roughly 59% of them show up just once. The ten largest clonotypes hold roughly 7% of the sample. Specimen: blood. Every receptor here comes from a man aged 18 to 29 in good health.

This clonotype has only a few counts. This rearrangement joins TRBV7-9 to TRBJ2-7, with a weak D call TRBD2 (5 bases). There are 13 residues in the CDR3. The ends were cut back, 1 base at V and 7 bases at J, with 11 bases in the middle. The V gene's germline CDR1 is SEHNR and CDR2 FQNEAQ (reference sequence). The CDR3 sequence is CASSLGSRREQYF. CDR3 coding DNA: TGTGCCAGCAGCTTAGGTTCTAGGAGGGAGCAGTACTTC.

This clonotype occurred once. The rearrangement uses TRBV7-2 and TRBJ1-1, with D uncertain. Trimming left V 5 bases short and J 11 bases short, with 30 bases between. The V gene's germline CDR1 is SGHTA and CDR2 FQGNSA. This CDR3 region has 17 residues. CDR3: CASSLGLSDTTLQWAFF. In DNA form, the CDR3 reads TGTGCCAGCAGCCTAGGGTTATCCGACACCACTTTACAGTGGGCTTTCTTT.

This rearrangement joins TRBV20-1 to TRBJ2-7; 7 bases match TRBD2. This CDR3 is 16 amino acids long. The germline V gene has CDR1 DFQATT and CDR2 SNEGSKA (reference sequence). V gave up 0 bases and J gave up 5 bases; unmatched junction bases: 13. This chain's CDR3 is CSARDEVWAGRDEQYF. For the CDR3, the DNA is TGCAGTGCTAGAGATGAAGTCTGGGCAGGGAGGGACGAGCAGTACTTC.

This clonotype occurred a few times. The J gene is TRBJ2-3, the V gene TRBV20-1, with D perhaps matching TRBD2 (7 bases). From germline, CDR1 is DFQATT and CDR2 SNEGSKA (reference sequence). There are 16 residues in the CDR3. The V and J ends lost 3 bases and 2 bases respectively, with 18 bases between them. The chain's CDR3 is CSASPPWGGPTDTQYF. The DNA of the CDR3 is TGCAGTGCTAGCCCCCCCTGGGGGGGGCCCACAGATACGCAGTATTTT.

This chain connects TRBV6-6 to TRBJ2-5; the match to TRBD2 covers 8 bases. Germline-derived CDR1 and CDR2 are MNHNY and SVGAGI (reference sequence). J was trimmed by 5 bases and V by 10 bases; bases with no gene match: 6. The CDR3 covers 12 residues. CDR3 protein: CATGRVVETQYF. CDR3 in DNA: TGTGCCACCGGGAGGGTGGTCGAGACCCAGTACTTC.

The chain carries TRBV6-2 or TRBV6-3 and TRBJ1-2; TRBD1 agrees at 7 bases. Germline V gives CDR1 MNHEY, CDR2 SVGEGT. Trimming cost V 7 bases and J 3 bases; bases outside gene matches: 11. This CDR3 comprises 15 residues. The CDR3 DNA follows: TGTGCCAGCAATCGACCGACAGGGCGGGACTATGGCTACACCTTC. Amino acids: CASNRPTGRDYGYTF.

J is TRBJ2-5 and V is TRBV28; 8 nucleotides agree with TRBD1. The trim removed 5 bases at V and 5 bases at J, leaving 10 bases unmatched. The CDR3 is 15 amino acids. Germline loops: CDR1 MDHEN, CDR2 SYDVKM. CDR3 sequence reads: CASSQLQGEKETQYF. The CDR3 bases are TGTGCCAGCAGTCAATTACAGGGGGAAAAGGAGACCCAGTACTTC.

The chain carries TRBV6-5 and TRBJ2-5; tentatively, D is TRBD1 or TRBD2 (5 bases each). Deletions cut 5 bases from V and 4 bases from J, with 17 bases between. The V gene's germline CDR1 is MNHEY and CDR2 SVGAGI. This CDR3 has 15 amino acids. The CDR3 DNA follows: TGTGCCAGCAGTAACATCCGGGACGCCCTAGAGACCCAGTACTTC. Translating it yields CASSNIRDALETQYF.

The CDR3: CASSPNGLATNEKLFF. The CDR3 DNA reads as TGTGCCAGCTCACCAAATGGGCTTGCAACTAATGAAAAACTGTTTTTT. J is TRBJ1-4 and V is TRBV18, with no clear D. The CDR3 runs to 16 residues. The germline V gene has CDR1 KGHSH and CDR2 LQKENI. V was cut by 2 bases and J by 0 bases, with 10 bases left in between. The full variable domain, in which reference TRBV18 and TRBJ1-4 provide the parts outside the CDR3, is NAGVMQNPRHLVRRRGQEARLRCSPMKGHSHVYWYRQLPEEGLKFMVYLQKENIIDESGMPKERFSAEFPKEGPSILRIQQVVRGDSAAYFCASSPNGLATNEKLFFGSGTQLSVL.

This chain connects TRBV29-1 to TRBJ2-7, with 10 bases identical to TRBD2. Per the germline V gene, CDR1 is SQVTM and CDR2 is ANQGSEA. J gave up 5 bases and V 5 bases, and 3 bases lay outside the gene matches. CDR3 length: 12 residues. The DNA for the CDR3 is TGCAGCGTTCTAGCGGGAGTCAACGAGCAGTACTTC. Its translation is CSVLAGVNEQYF.

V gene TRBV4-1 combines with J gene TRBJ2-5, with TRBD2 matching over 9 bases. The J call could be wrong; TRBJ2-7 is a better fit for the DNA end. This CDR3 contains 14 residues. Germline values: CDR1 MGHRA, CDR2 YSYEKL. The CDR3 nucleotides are TGCGCCAGCAGCCAAGTCGGAGCGGGGGGCGAGCAGTACTTC. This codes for CASSQVGAGGEQYF.

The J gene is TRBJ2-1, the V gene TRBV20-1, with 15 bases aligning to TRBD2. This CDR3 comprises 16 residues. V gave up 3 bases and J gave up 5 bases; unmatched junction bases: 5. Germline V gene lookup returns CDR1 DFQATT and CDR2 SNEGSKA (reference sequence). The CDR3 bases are TGCAGTGCTAGTAGGGGACTAGCGGGAGGACACAATGAGCAGTTCTTC. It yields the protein CSASRGLAGGHNEQFF.

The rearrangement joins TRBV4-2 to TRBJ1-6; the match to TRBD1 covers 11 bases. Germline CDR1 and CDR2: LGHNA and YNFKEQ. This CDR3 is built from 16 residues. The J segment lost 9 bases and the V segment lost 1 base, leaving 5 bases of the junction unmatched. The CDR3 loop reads CASSQVDRGLGSPLHF. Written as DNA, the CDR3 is TGTGCCAGCAGCCAAGTGGACAGGGGGCTTGGTTCACCCCTCCACTTT.

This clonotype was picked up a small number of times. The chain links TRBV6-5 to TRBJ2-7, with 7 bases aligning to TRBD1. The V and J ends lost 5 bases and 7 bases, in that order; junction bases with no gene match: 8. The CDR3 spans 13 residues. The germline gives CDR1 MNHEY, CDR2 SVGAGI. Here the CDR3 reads CASSATGVGEQYF. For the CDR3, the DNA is TGTGCCAGCAGTGCTACAGGGGTTGGGGAGCAGTACTTC.

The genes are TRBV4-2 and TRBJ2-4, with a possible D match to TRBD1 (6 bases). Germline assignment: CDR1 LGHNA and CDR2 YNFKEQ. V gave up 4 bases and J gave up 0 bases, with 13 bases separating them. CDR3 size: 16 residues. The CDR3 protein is CASSPSTGIAKNIQYF. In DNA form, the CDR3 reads TGTGCCAGCAGCCCTTCAACAGGGATAGCCAAAAACATTCAGTACTTC.

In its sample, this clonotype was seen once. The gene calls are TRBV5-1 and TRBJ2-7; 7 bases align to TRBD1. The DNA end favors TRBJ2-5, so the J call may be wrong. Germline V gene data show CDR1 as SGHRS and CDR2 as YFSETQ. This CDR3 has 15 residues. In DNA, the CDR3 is TGCGCCAGCAGCTTGAATGAAGGGGGCCGGGAGACCCAGTACTTC. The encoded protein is CASSLNEGGRETQYF.

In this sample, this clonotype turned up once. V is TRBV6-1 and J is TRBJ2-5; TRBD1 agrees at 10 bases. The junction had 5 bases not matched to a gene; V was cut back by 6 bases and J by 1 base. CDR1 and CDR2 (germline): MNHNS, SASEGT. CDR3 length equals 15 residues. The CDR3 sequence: CASRGTGVSQETQYF. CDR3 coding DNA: TGTGCCAGCAGGGGGACAGGGGTAAGCCAAGAGACCCAGTACTTC.